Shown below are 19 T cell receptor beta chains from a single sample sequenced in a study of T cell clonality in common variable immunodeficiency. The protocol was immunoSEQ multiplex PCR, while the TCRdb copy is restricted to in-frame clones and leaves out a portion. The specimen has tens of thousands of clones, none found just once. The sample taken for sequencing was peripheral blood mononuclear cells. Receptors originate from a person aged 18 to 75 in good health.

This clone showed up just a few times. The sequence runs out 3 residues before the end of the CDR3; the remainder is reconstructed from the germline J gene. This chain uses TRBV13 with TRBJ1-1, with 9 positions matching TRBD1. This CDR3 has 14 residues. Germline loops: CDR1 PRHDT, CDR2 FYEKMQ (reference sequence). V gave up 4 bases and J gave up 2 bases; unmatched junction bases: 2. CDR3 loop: CASSSDRGNTEAFF. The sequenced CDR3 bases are TGTGCCAGCAGCTCGGACAGGGGAAACACTGAA.

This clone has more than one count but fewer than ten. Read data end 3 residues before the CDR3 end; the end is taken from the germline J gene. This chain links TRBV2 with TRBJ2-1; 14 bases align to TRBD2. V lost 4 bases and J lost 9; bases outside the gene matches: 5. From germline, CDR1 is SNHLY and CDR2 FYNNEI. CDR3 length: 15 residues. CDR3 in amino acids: CASSGTSGRWGEQFF. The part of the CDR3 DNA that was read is TGTGCCAGCAGTGGGACTAGCGGGAGGTGGGGTGAG.

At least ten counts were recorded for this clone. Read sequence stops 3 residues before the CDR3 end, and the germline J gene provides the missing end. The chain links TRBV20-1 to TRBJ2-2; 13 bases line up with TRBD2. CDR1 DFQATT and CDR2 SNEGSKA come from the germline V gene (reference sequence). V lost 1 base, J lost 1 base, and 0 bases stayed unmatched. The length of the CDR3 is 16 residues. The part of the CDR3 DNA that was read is TGCAGTGCTAGAGGGACTAGCGGGAGGAACACCGGGGAG. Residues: CSARGTSGRNTGE. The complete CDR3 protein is CSARGTSGRNTGELFF.

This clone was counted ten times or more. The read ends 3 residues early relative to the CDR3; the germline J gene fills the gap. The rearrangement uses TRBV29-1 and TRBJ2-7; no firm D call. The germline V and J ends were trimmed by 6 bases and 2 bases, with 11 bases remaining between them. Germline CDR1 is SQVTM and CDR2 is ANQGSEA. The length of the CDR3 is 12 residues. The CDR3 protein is CSVQKGAYEQYF. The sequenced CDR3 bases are TGCAGCGTCCAAAAAGGTGCCTACGAG.

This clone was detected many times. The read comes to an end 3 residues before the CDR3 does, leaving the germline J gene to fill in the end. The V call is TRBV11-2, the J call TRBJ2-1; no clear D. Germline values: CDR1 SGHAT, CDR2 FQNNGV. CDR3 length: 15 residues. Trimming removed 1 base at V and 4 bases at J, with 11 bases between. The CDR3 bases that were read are TGTGCCAGCAGCTTAGGGATCGGCGGATACAATGAG. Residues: CASSLGIGGYNE. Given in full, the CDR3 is CASSLGIGGYNEQFF.

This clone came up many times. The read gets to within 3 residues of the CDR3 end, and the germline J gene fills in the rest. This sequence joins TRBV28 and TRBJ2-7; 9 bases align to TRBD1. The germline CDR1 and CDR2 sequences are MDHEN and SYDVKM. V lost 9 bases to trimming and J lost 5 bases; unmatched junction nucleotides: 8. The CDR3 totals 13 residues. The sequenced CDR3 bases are TGTGCCAGTACGGGACAGGGCGTCCACGAG. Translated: CASTGQGVHE. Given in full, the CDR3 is CASTGQGVHEQYF. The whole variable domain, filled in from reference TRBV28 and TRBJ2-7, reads DVKVTQSSRYLVKRTGEKVFLECVQDMDHENMFWYRQDPGLGLRLIYFSYDVKMKEKGDIPEGYSVSREKKERFSLILESASTNQTSMYLCASTGQGVHEQYFGPGTRLTVT.

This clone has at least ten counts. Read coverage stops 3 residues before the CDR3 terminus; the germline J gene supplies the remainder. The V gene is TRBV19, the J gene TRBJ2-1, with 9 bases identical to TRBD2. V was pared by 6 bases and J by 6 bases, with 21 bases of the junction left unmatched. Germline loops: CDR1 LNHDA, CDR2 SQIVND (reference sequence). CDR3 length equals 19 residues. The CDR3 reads CASSQTFSGTSKLFNEQFF. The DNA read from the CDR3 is TGTGCCAGTAGCCAAACTTTTTCCGGGACTAGCAAGCTCTTCAATGAG.

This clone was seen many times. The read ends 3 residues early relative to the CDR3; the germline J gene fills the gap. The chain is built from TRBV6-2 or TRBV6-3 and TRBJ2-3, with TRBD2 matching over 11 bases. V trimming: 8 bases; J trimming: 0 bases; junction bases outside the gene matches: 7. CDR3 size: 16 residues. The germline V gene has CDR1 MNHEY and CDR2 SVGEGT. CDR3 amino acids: CASRRLAGSSTDTQYF. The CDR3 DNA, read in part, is TGTGCCAGCCGGCGACTAGCGGGATCTAGCACAGATACG.

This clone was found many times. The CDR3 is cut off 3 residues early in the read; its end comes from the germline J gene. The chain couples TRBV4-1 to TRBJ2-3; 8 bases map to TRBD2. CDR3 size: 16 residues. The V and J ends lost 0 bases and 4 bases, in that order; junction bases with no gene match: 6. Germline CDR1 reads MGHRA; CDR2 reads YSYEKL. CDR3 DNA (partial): TGCGCCAGCAGCCAAGACCTAGCGGGCGCGGCAGATACG. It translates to CASSQDLAGAADT. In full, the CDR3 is CASSQDLAGAADTQYF.

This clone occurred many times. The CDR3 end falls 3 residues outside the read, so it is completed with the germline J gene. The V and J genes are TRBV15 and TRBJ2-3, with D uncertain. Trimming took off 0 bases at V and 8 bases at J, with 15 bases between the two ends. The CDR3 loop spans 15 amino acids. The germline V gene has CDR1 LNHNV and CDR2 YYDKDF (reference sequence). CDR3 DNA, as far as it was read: TGTGCCACCAGCAGAGATTCCTTAGCCGCAACTACG. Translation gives CATSRDSLAATT. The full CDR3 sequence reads CATSRDSLAATTQYF.

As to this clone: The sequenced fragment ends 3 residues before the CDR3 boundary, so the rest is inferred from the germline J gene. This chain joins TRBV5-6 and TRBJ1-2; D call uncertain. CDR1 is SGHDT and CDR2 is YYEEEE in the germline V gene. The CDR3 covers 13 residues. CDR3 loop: CASSTNLLIRYTF. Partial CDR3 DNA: TGTGCCAGCAGCACCAACCTATTAATACGC.

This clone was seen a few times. Incomplete CDR3 DNA: TGTGCCAGCAGCTTGGGACAGGGGAGAGGTGAC. Translation gives CASSLGQGRGD. The entire CDR3 is CASSLGQGRGDYTF. V is TRBV7-9 and J is TRBJ1-2, with 10 nucleotides matching TRBD1. The sequenced fragment ends 3 residues before the CDR3 boundary, so the rest is inferred from the germline J gene. In germline, CDR1 is SEHNR, CDR2 FQNEAQ (reference sequence). The CDR3 has 14 residues.

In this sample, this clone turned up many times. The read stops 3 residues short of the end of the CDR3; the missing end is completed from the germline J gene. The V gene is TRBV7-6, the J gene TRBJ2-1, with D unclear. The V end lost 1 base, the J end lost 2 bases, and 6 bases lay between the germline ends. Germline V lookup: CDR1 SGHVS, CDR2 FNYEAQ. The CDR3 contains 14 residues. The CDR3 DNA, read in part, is TGTGCCAGCAGCTTAGGGGCGACCTACAATGAG. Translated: CASSLGATYNE. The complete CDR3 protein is CASSLGATYNEQFF.

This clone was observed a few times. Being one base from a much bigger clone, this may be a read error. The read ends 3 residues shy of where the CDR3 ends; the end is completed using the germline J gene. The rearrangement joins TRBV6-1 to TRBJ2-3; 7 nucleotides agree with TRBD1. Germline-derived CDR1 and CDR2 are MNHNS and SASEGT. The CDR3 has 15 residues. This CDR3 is CASSVGRTGNQPQYF. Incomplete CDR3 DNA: TGTGCCAGCAGTGTTGGAAGGACAGGCAATCAGCCG.

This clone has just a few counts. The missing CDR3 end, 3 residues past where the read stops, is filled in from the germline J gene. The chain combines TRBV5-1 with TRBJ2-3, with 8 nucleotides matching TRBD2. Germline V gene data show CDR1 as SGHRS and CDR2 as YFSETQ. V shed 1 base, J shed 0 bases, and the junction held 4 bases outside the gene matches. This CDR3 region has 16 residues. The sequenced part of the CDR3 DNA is TGCGCCAGCAGCTTGTCGGCTAGCGGGAGCACAGATACG. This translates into CASSLSASGSTDT. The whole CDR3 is CASSLSASGSTDTQYF.

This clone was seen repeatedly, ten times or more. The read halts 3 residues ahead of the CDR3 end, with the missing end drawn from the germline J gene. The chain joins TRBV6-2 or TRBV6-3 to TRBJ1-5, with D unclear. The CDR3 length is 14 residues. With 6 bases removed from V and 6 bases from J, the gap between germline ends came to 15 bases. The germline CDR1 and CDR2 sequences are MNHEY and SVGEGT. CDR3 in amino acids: CASSRAGVAQPQHF. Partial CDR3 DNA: TGTGCCAGCAGCCGGGCCGGGGTGGCTCAGCCC.

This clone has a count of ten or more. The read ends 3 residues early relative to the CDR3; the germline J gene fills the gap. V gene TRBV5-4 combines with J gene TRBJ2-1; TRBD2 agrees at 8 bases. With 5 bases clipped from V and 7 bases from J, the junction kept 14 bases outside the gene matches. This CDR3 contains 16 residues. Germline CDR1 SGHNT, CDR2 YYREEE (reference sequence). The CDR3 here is CASRDGKVAGKNEQFF. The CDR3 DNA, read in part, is TGTGCCAGCAGGGATGGGAAAGTAGCGGGAAAGAATGAG.

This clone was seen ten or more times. CDR3 DNA, as far as it was read: TGCAGTGCTCCACCGCGGGGGTTGGGGACC. Its translation: CSAPPRGLGT. In full, the CDR3 is CSAPPRGLGTQYF. This chain links TRBV20-1 with TRBJ2-5; 7 bases line up with TRBD2. The read halts 3 residues ahead of the CDR3 end, with the missing end drawn from the germline J gene. V lost 5 bases to trimming and J lost 7 bases; unmatched junction nucleotides: 10. This CDR3 has 13 amino acids. CDR1 is DFQATT, CDR2 SNEGSKA, per germline (reference sequence).

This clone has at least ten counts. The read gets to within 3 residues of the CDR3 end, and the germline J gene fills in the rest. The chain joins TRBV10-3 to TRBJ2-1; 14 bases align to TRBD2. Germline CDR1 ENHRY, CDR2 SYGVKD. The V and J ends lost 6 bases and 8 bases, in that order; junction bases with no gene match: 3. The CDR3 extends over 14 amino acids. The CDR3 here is CAISGTSGSYEQFF. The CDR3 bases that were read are TGTGCCATCAGCGGGACTAGCGGGAGCTATGAG.